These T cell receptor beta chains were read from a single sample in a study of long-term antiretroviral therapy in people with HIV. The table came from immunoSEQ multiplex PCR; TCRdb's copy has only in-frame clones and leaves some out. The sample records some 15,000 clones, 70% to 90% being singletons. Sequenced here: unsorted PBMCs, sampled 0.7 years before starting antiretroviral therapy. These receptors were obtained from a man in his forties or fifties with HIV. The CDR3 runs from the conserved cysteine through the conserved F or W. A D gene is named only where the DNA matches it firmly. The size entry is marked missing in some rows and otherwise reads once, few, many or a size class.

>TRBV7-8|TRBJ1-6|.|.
TGTGCCAGCAGCCCCTTTCTTATAACGGGACTCATGCCCTCCGGCAATTCACCCCTCCACTTT
CASSPFLITGLMPSGNSPLHF
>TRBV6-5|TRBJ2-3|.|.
TGTGCCAGCAGTTACTCGCCAGGCCCCAGAGATACGCAGTATTTT
CASSYSPGPRDTQYF
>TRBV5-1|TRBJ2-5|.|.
TGCGCCAGCAGCTTGTCAAGGGGTGAAGAGACCCAGTACTTC
CASSLSRGEETQYF
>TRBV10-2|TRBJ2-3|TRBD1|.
TGCGCCAGTGGGGTAGGGGGACAGACCTTCACAGATACGCAGTATTTT
CASGVGGQTFTDTQYF
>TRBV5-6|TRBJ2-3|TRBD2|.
TGTGCCAGCAGCCCACGACTAGCGGGGCGCTCAGATACGCAGTATTTT
CASSPRLAGRSDTQYF
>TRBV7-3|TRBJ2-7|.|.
TGTGCCAGCAGCTTATCAGGGGACGCCCCCTACGAGCAGTACTTC
CASSLSGDAPYEQYF
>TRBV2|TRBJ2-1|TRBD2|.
TGTGCCAGCACCACTAGCGGGGTCCCTCCGGAGCAGTTCTTC
CASTTSGVPPEQFF
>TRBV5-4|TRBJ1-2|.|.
TGTGCCAGCAGCCTGCCGGGGGCAGAGTATGGCTACACCTTC
CASSLPGAEYGYTF
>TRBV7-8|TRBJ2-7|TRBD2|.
TGTGCCAGCGGGACTAGCGGGTTGCTCCGCTCCTACGAGCAGTACTTC
CASGTSGLLRSYEQYF
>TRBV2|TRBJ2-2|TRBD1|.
TGTGCCAGCAGGAGACAATTGGGGACAGGGATTACCGGGGAGCTGTTTTTT
CASRRQLGTGITGELFF
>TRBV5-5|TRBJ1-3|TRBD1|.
TGTGCCAGCAGCGGAGGGACAGGGAGGGCTGGAAACACCATATATTTT
CASSGGTGRAGNTIYF
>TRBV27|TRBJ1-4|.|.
TGTGCCAGCAGTTTATGGGGGGGTGAAAAACTGTTTTTT
CASSLWGGEKLFF
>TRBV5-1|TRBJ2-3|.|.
TGCGCCAGCAGCTTGGGGTACCCAGATACGCAGTATTTT
CASSLGYPDTQYF
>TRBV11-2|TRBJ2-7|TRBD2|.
TGTGCCAGCAGCTTAGTGGCTAGCGGGGACTACGAGCAGTACTTC
CASSLVASGDYEQYF
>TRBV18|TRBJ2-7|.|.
TGTGCCAGCTCAGAATTTGATGGCTACGAGCAGTACTTC
CASSEFDGYEQYF
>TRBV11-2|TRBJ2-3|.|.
TGTGCCAGCAGCCACCCTATGGGGGGCACAGATACGCAGTATTTT
CASSHPMGGTDTQYF
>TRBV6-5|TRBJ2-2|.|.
TGTGCCAGCATCGGGACCACCGGGGAGCTGTTTTTT
CASIGTTGELFF
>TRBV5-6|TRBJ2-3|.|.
TGTGCCAGCAACCCGCTCCGGGAGAGAGATACGCAGTATTTT
CASNPLRERDTQYF
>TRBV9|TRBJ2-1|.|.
TGTGCCAGCAGCGTAGAAGGCTCTCCCTACAATGAGCAGTTCTTC
CASSVEGSPYNEQFF
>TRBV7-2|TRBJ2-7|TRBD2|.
TGTGCCAGCAGCATAGCGGGGACCTACGAGCAGTACTTC
CASSIAGTYEQYF
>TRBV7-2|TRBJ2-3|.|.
TGTGCCAGCAGCTCGCTGGGACCGGCCGATACGCAGTATTTT
CASSSLGPADTQYF
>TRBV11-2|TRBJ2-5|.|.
TGTGCCAGCAGCAGGACGAACTCGGAGACCCAGTACTTC
CASSRTNSETQYF
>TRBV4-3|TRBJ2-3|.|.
TGCGCCAGCAGCCAAGAGTTAGGGGGAGGGGTCACAGATACGCAGTATTTT
CASSQELGGGVTDTQYF
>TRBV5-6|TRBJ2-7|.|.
TGTGCCAGCAGCCGGGGGGCAGGGTACTACGAGCAGTACTTC
CASSRGAGYYEQYF
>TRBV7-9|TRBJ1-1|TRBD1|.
TGTGCCAGCAGCTATCTCCGGGACAGCACTGAAGCTTTCTTT
CASSYLRDSTEAFF
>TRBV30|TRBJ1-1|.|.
TGTGCCCTCAAAAGGCAGTCGAACACTGAAGCTTTCTTT
CALKRQSNTEAFF
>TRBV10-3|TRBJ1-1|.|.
TGTGCCACCGCAATGTATTACACTGAAGCTTTCTTT
CATAMYYTEAFF
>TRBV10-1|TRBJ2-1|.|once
TGCGCCAGCAGTGAGTCTCCCCCAGGGACCTCCTACAATGAGCAGTTCTTC
CASSESPPGTSYNEQFF
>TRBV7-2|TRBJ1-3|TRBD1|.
TGTGCCAGCAGCAGGACAGGGGGACCTGGAAACACCATATATTTT
CASSRTGGPGNTIYF